Listed below are T cell receptor beta chains from one sample, sequenced in a study of blood T cell repertoires in COVID-19. Clones were read by immunoSEQ multiplex PCR, and TCRdb kept only the in-frame ones, dropping some. Of about 320,000 clones listed, nearly 90% are singletons. Sample: PBMCs or T cells enriched from blood (not recorded which). These receptor sequences come from a woman between 25 and 40 years old who had recovered from COVID-19. Both conserved end residues are part of each CDR3. D genes are given only for firm matches. Some rows have no size entry. The others give once, few or many, or a class for an expanded clone.

v_gene,j_gene,abundance,d_gene,CDR3nt,CDR3aa
TRBV5-1,TRBJ1-1,-,TRBD1,TGCGCCAGCAGCCCGGGGACAGTGATGAACACTGAAGCTTTCTTT,CASSPGTVMNTEAFF
TRBV13,TRBJ1-2,-,-,TGTGCCAGCAGCTTAAGAGGCGGAACCCCCGACTATGGCTACACCTTC,CASSLRGGTPDYGYTF
TRBV29-1,TRBJ1-1,-,-,TGCAGCGCTGAGGGGGGGAGAACTGAAGCTTTCTTT,CSAEGGRTEAFF
TRBV4-3,TRBJ2-1,once,-,TGCGCCAGCAGCCAGGAGGTGCCCGGGGGTGAGCAGTTCTTC,CASSQEVPGGEQFF
TRBV19,TRBJ1-6,-,-,TGTGCCAGTAAGGAACCCGGGGGGAATTCACCCCTCCACTTT,CASKEPGGNSPLHF
TRBV5-1,TRBJ1-2,-,-,TGCGCCAGCAGCTTGGTGGAGGGAAGGGGTGGCTACACCTTC,CASSLVEGRGGYTF
TRBV3-1/TRBV3-2,TRBJ1-4,-,-,TGTGCCAGCAGCCTAAGTTGGGGCGGCGGTAATGAAAAACTGTTTTTT,CASSLSWGGGNEKLFF
TRBV30,TRBJ1-6,-,-,TGTGCCTGGAGGGACAGTTCGAATTCACCCCTCCACTTT,CAWRDSSNSPLHF
TRBV5-6,TRBJ1-1,-,-,TGTGCCAGCACCCTCGGGGCGGGATTCTTGACCCACCAGGCTTTCTTT,CASTLGAGFLTHQAFF
TRBV30,TRBJ1-1,-,TRBD1,TGTGCCTGGAGTCAGGGGGCTGAAGCTTTCTTT,CAWSQGAEAFF
TRBV2,TRBJ1-1,-,-,TGTGCCAGCAGCGAGAGGACTGAAGCTTTCTTT,CASSERTEAFF
TRBV5-1,TRBJ1-4,-,TRBD1,TGCGCCAGCAGCCAACCGGGACAGGGGGTAGCTAATGAAAAACTGTTTTTT,CASSQPGQGVANEKLFF
TRBV4-3,TRBJ2-7,-,-,TGCGCCAGCAGCCAGATACGACAGGCTGGCGAGCAGTACTTC,CASSQIRQAGEQYF
TRBV19,TRBJ1-2,few,-,TGTGCCAGTAGTATCAGGGGCACGTCAGGGGACCGGGGCGGCTACACCTTC,CASSIRGTSGDRGGYTF
TRBV7-2,TRBJ2-3,-,TRBD2,TGTGCCAGCAGCGCTACTAGCGGCGCAGATACGCAGTATTTT,CASSATSGADTQYF
TRBV5-1,TRBJ1-2,-,-,TGCGCCAGCAGCTTGAAGTTAGACTATGGCTACACCTTC,CASSLKLDYGYTF
TRBV11-2,TRBJ2-2,-,TRBD1,TGTGCCAGCAGCTTACGCCCCGGGACAGCAAACACCGGGGAGCTGTTTTTT,CASSLRPGTANTGELFF
TRBV4-3,TRBJ2-2,-,-,TGCGCCAGCAGCCAGATACAGGGAATACCGGCGAACACCGGGGAGCTGTTTTTT,CASSQIQGIPANTGELFF
TRBV15,TRBJ2-3,-,TRBD2,TGTGCCACCAGCAGAGGACTAGCGGGGATCAGAGATACGCAGTATTTT,CATSRGLAGIRDTQYF
TRBV5-1,TRBJ1-2,-,-,TGCGCCAGCAGCTTCGGGTTTGGTTTGGATGGCTACACCTTC,CASSFGFGLDGYTF
TRBV11-2,TRBJ2-3,once,-,TGTGCCAGCAGCATCCAGGGGACACAAGATACGCAGTATTTT,CASSIQGTQDTQYF
TRBV3-1/TRBV3-2,TRBJ2-7,-,-,TGTGCCAGCAGCCGAGCCTTCTACGAGCAGTACTTC,CASSRAFYEQYF
TRBV5-6,TRBJ2-5,-,-,TGTGCCAGCAGCTTCCTAGAAGAAGAGACCCAGTACTTC,CASSFLEEETQYF
TRBV6-2/TRBV6-3,TRBJ1-2,-,TRBD1,TGTGCCAGCAGTTACGAGGCAGGGGGCCCTCACTATGGCTACACCTTC,CASSYEAGGPHYGYTF
TRBV5-4,TRBJ2-7,few,-,TGTGCCAGCAGACATAAACCGGGAGTCGACGAGCAGTACTTC,CASRHKPGVDEQYF
TRBV30,TRBJ1-2,-,-,TGTGCCTGGAGCGTAGGGACTGACGTCGGGGGCTACACCTTC,CAWSVGTDVGGYTF
TRBV2,TRBJ1-5,-,TRBD1,TGTGCCAGCAGTCGGACAGGGCGTCAGCCCCAGCATTTT,CASSRTGRQPQHF
TRBV30,TRBJ2-6,-,-,TGTGCCTGGGACCCTGGACTTGGTCCTGGGGCCAACGTCCTGACTTTC,CAWDPGLGPGANVLTF
TRBV5-1,TRBJ1-2,-,TRBD1,TGCGCCAGCAGCTTGAGCGGCTGGGACAGTGGTGGCTACACCTTC,CASSLSGWDSGGYTF
TRBV18,TRBJ1-5,-,-,TGTGCCAGCTCACTTGAGAGGGGCAATCAGCCCCAGCATTTT,CASSLERGNQPQHF
TRBV6-5,TRBJ2-5,-,TRBD2,TGTGCCAGCAGGGACCTAGCGGGGGGCCAACAACAGTACTTC,CASRDLAGGQQQYF
TRBV7-9,TRBJ2-2,-,TRBD1,TGTGCCAGCAGCTTTGGCAGGGGGCAAGGTGACGGGGAGCTGTTTTTT,CASSFGRGQGDGELFF
TRBV5-6,TRBJ1-2,-,TRBD1,TGTGCCAGCAGCCTGGGACAGGGGGTTTACAGCTACACCTTC,CASSLGQGVYSYTF
TRBV4-1,TRBJ1-2,few,-,TGCGCCAGCAGCCAAGTCGGGGTGCACACCTTC,CASSQVGVHTF
TRBV3-1/TRBV3-2,TRBJ2-7,-,TRBD2,TGTGCCAGCAGACGCGGACTAGCGGGGAGCCCCTACGAGCAGTACTTC,CASRRGLAGSPYEQYF
TRBV5-6,TRBJ2-3,-,TRBD2,TGTGCCAGCAGCTTGGGTCTCGGGGGGGCTGGCACAGATACGCAGTATTTT,CASSLGLGGAGTDTQYF
TRBV30,TRBJ1-1,-,TRBD1,TGTGCCTTGCGTGGACAGGGGAACACTGAAGCTTTCTTT,CALRGQGNTEAFF
TRBV30,TRBJ1-5,-,-,TGTGCCTGGAGTGTACAAGGTCGGCTGGGTTCGGGGCCCCAGCATTTT,CAWSVQGRLGSGPQHF
TRBV6-5,TRBJ2-5,-,TRBD2,TGTGCCAGCTCCAAGGTGCTAGCGGGGCCAGAGACCCAGTACTTC,CASSKVLAGPETQYF
TRBV5-4,TRBJ1-2,-,-,TGTGCCAGTGCTGACAGACCCGATGGCTACACCTTC,CASADRPDGYTF
TRBV6-1,TRBJ2-1,once,-,TGTGCCAGCAGTGACAGGGTTATCTCCTCCTACAATGAGCAGTTCTTC,CASSDRVISSYNEQFF
TRBV19,TRBJ1-2,-,-,TGTGCCAGTAGTAACATCGGGACTGCTTTCGGGGGCTACACCTTC,CASSNIGTAFGGYTF
TRBV27,TRBJ1-4,-,TRBD1,TGTGCCAGCAGTTTTCGGGACAGCCGTAATGAAAAACTGTTTTTT,CASSFRDSRNEKLFF
TRBV10-3,TRBJ1-3,-,-,TGTGCCATCAGCCTTTTGCCCCAAAGCGGCGGAAACACCATATATTTT,CAISLLPQSGGNTIYF
TRBV7-9,TRBJ1-3,-,-,TGTGCCAGCAGCTTAGCCCAGGGGACACTCTCTGGAAACACCATATATTTT,CASSLAQGTLSGNTIYF
TRBV18,TRBJ1-2,once,-,TGTGCCAGCTCACCCGCCGGCAGAGAGGGTGGCTACACCTTC,CASSPAGREGGYTF
TRBV7-9,TRBJ1-2,-,TRBD1,TGTGCCAGCAGCCCAGGACAGGACTATGGCTACACCTTC,CASSPGQDYGYTF
TRBV5-1,TRBJ1-6,-,-,TGCGCCAGCAGCTTGAATTTGCGGGGTGGGAATTCACCCCTCCACTTT,CASSLNLRGGNSPLHF
TRBV30,TRBJ1-3,-,-,TGTGCCTGGGCGGGGGTTAGGAACACCATATATTTT,CAWAGVRNTIYF
TRBV3-1/TRBV3-2,TRBJ2-5,-,-,TGTGCCAGCGCGCCAATTCCGACTAGCCAAGAGACCCAGTACTTC,CASAPIPTSQETQYF
TRBV19,TRBJ1-5,few,-,TGTGCCAGTAGTATAATCCTCGATCAGCCCCAGCATTTT,CASSIILDQPQHF
TRBV27,TRBJ1-4,-,TRBD1,TGTGCCAGCAGTTTATCGGGGACAGATAATGAAAAACTGTTTTTT,CASSLSGTDNEKLFF